This T cell receptor (beta chain) was retrieved from a study of response to subunit inactivated influenza vaccine. Study-wide results and limits: The authors suggested that every seasonal influenza vaccination recruits few new T cells.

V lost 5 bases and J lost 0, with 11 bases in between. The CDR3 covers 15 residues. Germline loops: CDR1 SGHVS, CDR2 FQNEAQ. One entry per CDR3 protein results from TCRdb running MiXCR on the RT-PCR reads. The top ten hold about 11% of the sample, which has more than 600,000 distinct CDR3 sequences, about 18% seen once. Points on this clonotype: The target antigen is unknown.

This chain joins TRBV7-8 and TRBJ1-5, with unresolved D. The receptor was isolated from a man between 45 and 60 years old who received an inactivated influenza vaccine. This specimen consisted of PBMCs from blood, obtained less than 6 days after vaccination. The CDR3 DNA follows: TGTGCCAGCAGCCGGACGGTAAATAGCAATCAGCCCCAGCATTTT. It codes for CASSRTVNSNQPQHF.